This T cell receptor (beta chain) derives from a study of blood T cell repertoires in COVID-19. Study information: Acute and convalescent COVID-19 specimens originated in the United States, Italy and Spain.

Authors' data handling: Researchers report that nucleated cell counts were estimated from reference gene primer amplification. The data were produced by immunoSEQ multiplex PCR, yet TCRdb's version contains in-frame clones alone and is incomplete. The V and J calls and clone size are taken from that table; D and trimming were inferred from the DNA. This sample has 100,000 to 130,000 clones; about three quarters occur once, and the top ten carry 1.5% to 2%. Germline V CDR1 and CDR2: SGHTA, FQGTGA. The CDR3 spans 15 residues. Losses at the gene ends were 3 bases for V and 7 bases for J; bases not matched to a gene: 5.

The chain combines TRBV7-3 with TRBJ2-1, with TRBD2 matching 11 bases. Sequenced: peripheral blood. The source is a woman between 40 and 55 years old with acute or convalescent COVID-19. The CDR3 protein is CASSFSGGVHNEQFF. CDR3 DNA: TGTGCCAGCAGCTTTAGCGGGGGGGTGCATAATGAGCAGTTCTTC.